Listed below are T cell receptor beta chains from one sample, sequenced in a study of blood T cell repertoires in COVID-19. This table comes from immunoSEQ multiplex PCR, and its TCRdb copy is limited to in-frame clones, with some not included. The sample lists 70,000 to 90,000 clones, 79% occurring once. The sequenced sample was peripheral blood. These receptors were taken from a human donor in a cohort sampled during active COVID-19. The conserved cysteine and the conserved F or W are not part of the CDR3 here.

j_call,v_call,cdr3_aa
TRBJ2-7,TRBV6-2/TRBV6-3,ASSYGREWEQY
TRBJ1-1,TRBV14,ASSLRGVGGHTEAF
TRBJ2-1,TRBV2,ATRSLGGGSYNEQF
TRBJ1-1,TRBV28,ASSTTGNLAF
TRBJ1-2,TRBV27,ASSSDRGRGGYT
TRBJ1-6,TRBV27,ASSPWAGDNYNSPLH
TRBJ2-5,TRBV27,ASSPNLAGVSGETQY
TRBJ2-2,TRBV19,ASSTGYEAGELF
TRBJ2-3,TRBV6-5,ASSFLAGSTDTQY
TRBJ2-3,TRBV5-4,ASSLEGLAGGADTQY
TRBJ2-1,TRBV5-6,ASSLERGGDYNEQF
TRBJ1-5,TRBV6-5,ASGRSESQH
TRBJ2-1,TRBV4-2,ASSQDWLAGGSEQF
TRBJ2-1,TRBV5-4,ASSLKLAGGDEQF
TRBJ1-6,TRBV15,ATSRVPGQGVPLH
TRBJ2-5,TRBV4-3,ASSQEMWEGQETQY
TRBJ2-5,TRBV7-2,ASSSPGGETQY
TRBJ2-7,TRBV6-2/TRBV6-3,ASSSQGVAGEHEQY
TRBJ2-7,TRBV28,ASSLWGGNGVREQY
TRBJ1-5,TRBV7-9,ASSATRQGTGQPQH
TRBJ2-3,TRBV12-5,ASGPENEGADTQY
TRBJ2-4,TRBV19,ASSITGTYENIQY
TRBJ2-7,TRBV4-2,ASSQEGGSSYEQY
TRBJ2-3,TRBV3-1/TRBV3-2,ASSLASGLDTQY
TRBJ2-1,TRBV6-5,ASKLAPWDNEQF
TRBJ2-1,TRBV12-3/TRBV12-4,ASSLSYNEQF
TRBJ1-5,TRBV5-1,ASSLVPGQSNQPQH
TRBJ1-1,TRBV27,ASSLIPGGSGTEAF
TRBJ2-7,TRBV7-8,ASSPPGQLYEQY
TRBJ2-1,TRBV12-5,ASVDEDSYNEQF
TRBJ2-1,TRBV6-5,ASSLSRNEQF
TRBJ2-7,TRBV6-6,ASSYGVKGDEQY
TRBJ2-7,TRBV15,ATSRETGSYEQY
TRBJ2-3,TRBV11-2,ASSYGDTQY
TRBJ2-7,TRBV5-4,ASRLFNGIDYEQY
TRBJ2-1,TRBV7-9,ASSRDTGWQF
TRBJ1-1,TRBV18,ASSPRAGGGTEAF
TRBJ1-5,TRBV19,ASSSWMEGGQPQH
TRBJ2-3,TRBV28,ASSPPTSGSHTQY
TRBJ2-1,TRBV5-1,ASTSLAGSIYNEQF
TRBJ2-3,TRBV7-6,ASSREFTDTQY
TRBJ2-1,TRBV9,ASSASGTSANEQF